This T cell receptor beta chain was sequenced in a study of immune cell composition in non-small cell lung cancer. This clone is a singleton in its sample. The V gene's germline CDR1 is SGHDN and CDR2 FVKESK. The CDR3 spans 14 residues. V lost 0 bases and J 5 bases, leaving 10 bases between the germline ends. This table comes from immunoSEQ multiplex PCR, and its TCRdb copy is limited to in-frame clones, with some not included. The profile shows more than 7,500 clones, 65% to 70% of them singletons. The J gene is TRBJ1-2, the V gene TRBV14, with no clear D. This receptor was obtained from a human donor with non-small cell lung cancer. The sequenced material came from lung tumor tissue. The CDR3 sequence is CASSQDRISYGYTF. CDR3 bases: TGTGCCAGCAGCCAAGACCGAATTTCATATGGCTACACCTTC.